The 26 T cell receptor beta chains below all came from one sample that was sequenced in a study of PD-L1 blockade in urothelial cancer. Indicated time point: peripheral blood 6 weeks after treatment start. Sequencing used immunoSEQ multiplex PCR; TCRdb keeps in-frame clones, though not all of them. The table has around 87,000 clones, around 78% seen once; the top ten hold around 7.7%. Sequenced here: PBMCs, sampled around atezolizumab (anti-PD-L1) treatment. The receptor set was obtained from a man in his 70s with urothelial cancer.

The chain recombines TRBV9 with TRBJ2-5; TRBD2 matches at 12 bases. There are 16 residues in the CDR3. V gave up 4 bases and J gave up 5 bases; unmatched junction bases: 9. CDR1 SGDLS and CDR2 YYNGEE come from the germline V gene. The CDR3 loop reads CASSPWTSGVKETQYF. The DNA of the CDR3 is TGTGCCAGCAGCCCATGGACTAGCGGGGTTAAGGAGACCCAGTACTTC.

This rearrangement joins TRBV19 to TRBJ1-1; D is unclear. Looked up from germline, CDR1 is LNHDA and CDR2 is SQIVND (reference sequence). The CDR3 covers 13 residues. The V end was cut by 6 bases, the J end by 10 bases, with 18 bases between. For the CDR3, the DNA is TGTGCCAGTAGCATAATCGGGGAAGGTTTAGCTTTCTTT. It codes for CASSIIGEGLAFF. Full variable domain (missing parts from reference TRBV19 and TRBJ1-1): DGGITQSPKYLFRKEGQNVTLSCEQNLNHDAMYWYRQDPGQGLRLIYYSQIVNDFQKGDIAEGYSVSREKKESFPLTVTSAQKNPTAFYLCASSIIGEGLAFFGQGTRLTVV.

This sequence joins TRBV7-2 and TRBJ2-7; unclear D gene. V was shortened by 2 bases and J by 3 bases, with 5 bases between the two germline ends. Per the germline V gene, CDR1 is SGHTA and CDR2 is FQGNSA. The CDR3 consists of 12 residues. DNA for the CDR3: TGTGCCAGCAGCTTACAACTCTACGAGCAGTACTTC. It translates to CASSLQLYEQYF. Supplemented by reference TRBV7-2 and TRBJ2-7, the full variable domain reads GAGVSQSPSNKVTEKGKDVELRCDPISGHTALYWYRQSLGQGLEFLIYFQGNSAPDKSGLPSDRFSAERTGGSVSTLTIQRTQQEDSAVYLCASSLQLYEQYFGPGTRLTVT.

This sequence joins TRBV30 and TRBJ2-7, with 8 bases matching TRBD2. After removal of 2 bases from V and 3 bases from J, the junction contained 6 bases not matched to a gene. Germline CDR1 GTSNPN, CDR2 SVGIG (reference sequence). The CDR3 sequence is 14 residues long. The DNA for the CDR3 is TGTGCCTGGAGTCAGAGCGGGACTAGCTACGAGCAGTACTTC. Encoded protein: CAWSQSGTSYEQYF.

The chain has TRBV5-5 and TRBJ1-3; D ambiguous. The CDR3 covers 14 residues. The V and J ends lost 4 bases and 2 bases respectively, with 10 bases between them. Looked up from germline, CDR1 is SGHKS and CDR2 is YYEKEE (reference sequence). The CDR3 region has the DNA TGTGCCAGCAGCCATGGCGGGACTGGAAACACCATATATTTT. As protein: CASSHGGTGNTIYF.

The chain is built from TRBV7-2 and TRBJ1-5; 7 bases fit TRBD1. The CDR3 is made up of 14 amino acids. Germline V CDR1 and CDR2: SGHTA, FQGNSA. The V segment lost 5 bases and the J segment 5 bases; nucleotides outside the gene matches: 6. Written as DNA, the CDR3 is TGTGCCAGCAGCCCCCGGGACAGCCATCAGCCCCAGCATTTT. It specifies CASSPRDSHQPQHF.

The V and J genes are TRBV6-5 and TRBJ2-3; D may be TRBD1 (5 bases). This CDR3 contains 12 residues. From germline, CDR1 is MNHEY and CDR2 SVGAGI. The germline V and J ends were trimmed by 7 bases and 3 bases, with 8 bases remaining between them. This CDR3 reads CASKDTTDTQYF. The CDR3 coding sequence is TGTGCCAGCAAGGACACAACAGATACGCAGTATTTT.

This chain joins TRBV6-1 and TRBJ2-1, with D possibly TRBD2 on 6 matching bases. The CDR3 covers 13 residues. Trimming took off 2 bases at V and 5 bases at J, with 7 bases between the two ends. Germline loops: CDR1 MNHNS, CDR2 SASEGT. In nucleotides, the CDR3 is TGTGCCAGCAGTGAAACTAGCCACAATGAGCAGTTCTTC. Translation: CASSETSHNEQFF.

The gene calls are TRBV28 and TRBJ2-7; tentatively, D is TRBD1 (5 bases). V shed 3 bases and J shed 1 base, with 10 bases lying between them. This CDR3 is 14 amino acids long. Germline V gene sequence: CDR1 MDHEN, CDR2 SYDVKM. The CDR3 reads CASSFWGWSYEQYF. Here the CDR3 DNA reads TGTGCCAGCAGTTTTTGGGGCTGGTCCTACGAGCAGTACTTC.

The chain employs TRBV6-5 and TRBJ1-2; D is uncertain. The germline V and J ends were trimmed by 6 bases and 4 bases, with 12 bases remaining between them. The length of the CDR3 is 13 residues. Germline CDR1 MNHEY, CDR2 SVGAGI. CDR3 coding DNA: TGTGCCAGCAGCTACACCCGAGGCTATGGCTACACCTTC. This codes for CASSYTRGYGYTF.

The chain carries TRBV28 and TRBJ2-5; TRBD2 matches 14 bases. Germline loops: CDR1 MDHEN, CDR2 SYDVKM. This CDR3 region has 18 residues. With V trimmed by 2 bases and J by 4 bases, 9 bases remained unmatched. DNA for the CDR3: TGTGCCAGCAGTTTAGAGGGACTAGCGGGAGTAGGAGGAGAGACCCAGTACTTC. This codes for CASSLEGLAGVGGETQYF.

The gene calls are TRBV7-2 and TRBJ2-2, with TRBD2 matching over 9 bases. With V trimmed by 1 base and J by 6 bases, 6 bases remained unmatched. Looked up from germline, CDR1 is SGHTA and CDR2 is FQGNSA. This CDR3 region has 16 residues. The CDR3 spells CASSLEGGLAAGELFF. CDR3 coding DNA: TGTGCCAGCAGCTTAGAGGGGGGACTAGCCGCCGGGGAGCTGTTTTTT.

The chain combines TRBV30 with TRBJ1-5; maybe TRBD1 (5 bases). V was clipped by 3 bases and J by 1 base, with 13 bases between them. The CDR3 loop spans 15 amino acids. CDR1 and CDR2 (germline): GTSNPN, SVGIG (reference sequence). CDR3 sequence: CAWSEGAGSNQPQHF. The CDR3 region has the DNA TGTGCCTGGAGCGAAGGGGCGGGAAGCAATCAGCCCCAGCATTTT.

The rearrangement uses TRBV11-3 and TRBJ2-7; the D is unclear. Trimming left V 3 bases short and J 4 bases short, with 7 bases between. Germline-derived CDR1 and CDR2 are SGHNT and YENEEA. This CDR3 spans 12 amino acids. In DNA form, the CDR3 reads TGTGCCAGCAGCTTCCTAGATTACGAGCAGTACTTC. Translated, it gives CASSFLDYEQYF.

The rearrangement uses TRBV5-1 and TRBJ2-2; 10 nucleotides match TRBD1. With V trimmed by 4 bases and J by 6 bases, 9 bases remained unmatched. Per germline, CDR1 SGHRS and CDR2 YFSETQ. This CDR3 spans 16 amino acids. CDR3 in amino acids: CASSNPRGQGPGELFF. The CDR3 nucleotides read TGCGCCAGCAGCAACCCTCGGGGACAGGGGCCCGGGGAGCTGTTTTTT.

This clone was observed at least ten times. The chain recombines TRBV7-8 with TRBJ2-1; possibly TRBD2 for D (6 bases). The CDR3 contains 12 residues. CDR1 is SGHVS, CDR2 FQNEAQ, per germline. The ends were cut back, 4 bases at V and 6 bases at J, with 7 bases in the middle. In DNA form, the CDR3 reads TGTGCCAGCAGCTCGACTAGCAATGAGCAGTTCTTC. Translation: CASSSTSNEQFF.

V is TRBV5-1 and J is TRBJ2-3, with TRBD1 matching over 7 bases. Germline-derived CDR1 and CDR2 are SGHRS and YFSETQ. The length of the CDR3 is 14 residues. Trimming took 3 bases from V and 0 from J; bases not matched to a gene: 1. This CDR3 is CASSSTGSTDTQYF. The CDR3 nucleotides are TGCGCCAGCAGCTCGACAGGGAGCACAGATACGCAGTATTTT.

The chain carries TRBV5-1 and TRBJ1-1; 7 bases line up with TRBD1. CDR1 and CDR2 from the germline V gene are SGHRS and YFSETQ. This CDR3 is 16 amino acids long. V lost 5 bases to trimming and J lost 0 bases; unmatched junction nucleotides: 10. CDR3 sequence: CASRGQTTLMNTEAFF. CDR3 sequence (DNA): TGCGCCAGCAGGGGACAGACGACGCTCATGAACACTGAAGCTTTCTTT. The full variable domain, rest sourced from reference TRBV5-1 and TRBJ1-1, is KAGVTQTPRYLIKTRGQQVTLSCSPISGHRSVSWYQQTPGQGLQFLFEYFSETQRNKGNFPGRFSGRQFSNSRSEMNVSTLELGDSALYLCASRGQTTLMNTEAFFGQGTRLTVV.

Turning to this clone: The junction and the germline gene differ at one end; a read error may be behind it. The CDR3 DNA sequence: TGCAGCGTCGAAGCCCTTTCGAACACTGAAGCTTTCTTT. It codes for CSVEALSNTEAFF. This rearrangement joins TRBV29-1 to TRBJ1-1, with D unresolved. Germline lookup yields CDR1 SQVTM and CDR2 ANQGSEA. The CDR3 has 13 amino acids.

The chain carries TRBV2 and TRBJ1-1; TRBD1 agrees at 8 bases. The germline CDR1 and CDR2 sequences are SNHLY and FYNNEI. V lost 7 bases to trimming and J lost 0 bases; unmatched junction nucleotides: 7. The CDR3 totals 15 residues. The CDR3 nucleotides are TGTGCCAGCACTTTCGGGACAGGTTTGAACACTGAAGCTTTCTTT. This encodes CASTFGTGLNTEAFF.

The chain carries TRBV5-5 and TRBJ2-1; TRBD2 matches at 9 bases. The germline V gene has CDR1 SGHKS and CDR2 YYEKEE (reference sequence). Trimming took 1 base from V and 5 from J; bases not matched to a gene: 4. The CDR3 is 15 residues long. The CDR3 nucleotides are TGTGCCAGCAGCTTGTCTAGCGGGACCCACAATGAGCAGTTCTTC. This translates into CASSLSSGTHNEQFF.

V gene TRBV21-1 combines with J gene TRBJ2-7; the table's D call, TRBD2, was not checked against the DNA. TRBV21-1 represents a pseudogene. The CDR3 has 15 residues. CDR3 bases: TGTGCCAGCAGCACCCCTAATTCATCACCCTACGAGCAGTACTTC. Residues: CASSTPNSSPYEQYF.

CDR3 sequence: CASSLYRAQNTEAFF. CDR3 coding DNA: TGTGCCAGCAGCTTATATAGAGCTCAGAACACTGAAGCTTTCTTT. The chain employs TRBV7-3 and TRBJ1-1, with unresolved D. Germline V gene lookup returns CDR1 SGHTA and CDR2 FQGTGA. Trimming pared 2 bases from V and 1 base from J, leaving 11 bases between. CDR3 length: 15 amino acids.

The chain couples TRBV5-1 to TRBJ1-3; D is unresolved. The length of the CDR3 is 15 residues. Germline CDR1 is SGHRS and CDR2 is YFSETQ. V gave up 6 bases and J gave up 3 bases, with 16 bases separating them. CDR3 region: CASTKSPSRGNTIYF. The CDR3 nucleotides read TGCGCCAGCACCAAAAGCCCTTCTCGTGGAAACACCATATATTTT.

This clone has more than one count but fewer than ten. The chain uses TRBV11-2 and TRBJ1-2; no definite D call. Deletions cut 2 bases from V and 4 bases from J, with 14 bases between. This CDR3 spans 15 amino acids. Germline CDR1 SGHAT, CDR2 FQNNGV. CDR3 protein: CASSLNYGTGYGYTF. In DNA form, the CDR3 reads TGTGCCAGCAGCTTAAATTACGGCACGGGCTATGGCTACACCTTC. Full variable domain (rest looked up from reference TRBV11-2 and TRBJ1-2): EAGVAQSPRYKIIEKRQSVAFWCNPISGHATLYWYQQILGQGPKLLIQFQNNGVVDDSQLPKDRFSAERLKGVDSTLKIQPAKLEDSAVYLCASSLNYGTGYGYTFGSGTRLTVV.

The chain links TRBV5-8 to TRBJ2-7; weak D call: TRBD1 (5 bases). V was shortened by 4 bases and J by 0 bases, with 11 bases between the two germline ends. Germline CDR1 reads SGHTS; CDR2 reads YDEGEE. The CDR3 spans 14 residues. CDR3 amino acids: CASSVSTASYEQYF. CDR3 DNA sequence: TGTGCCAGCAGCGTTTCGACAGCCTCCTACGAGCAGTACTTC.